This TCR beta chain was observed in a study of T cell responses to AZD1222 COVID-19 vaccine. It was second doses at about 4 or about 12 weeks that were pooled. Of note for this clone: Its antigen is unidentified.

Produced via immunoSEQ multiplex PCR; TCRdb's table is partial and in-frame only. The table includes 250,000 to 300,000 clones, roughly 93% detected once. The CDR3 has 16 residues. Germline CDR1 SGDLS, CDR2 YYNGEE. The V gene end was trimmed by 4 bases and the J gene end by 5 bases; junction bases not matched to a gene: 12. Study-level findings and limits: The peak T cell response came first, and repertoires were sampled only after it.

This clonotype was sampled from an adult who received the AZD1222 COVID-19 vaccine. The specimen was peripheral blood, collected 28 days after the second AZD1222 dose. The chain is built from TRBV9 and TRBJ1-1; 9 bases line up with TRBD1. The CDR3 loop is CASSPRDRDRVTEAFF. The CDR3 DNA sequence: TGTGCCAGCAGCCCCCGCGACCGGGACAGGGTAACTGAAGCTTTCTTT. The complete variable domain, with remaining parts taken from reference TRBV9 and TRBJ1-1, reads DSGVTQTPKHLITATGQRVTLRCSPRSGDLSVYWYQQSLDQGLQFLIQYYNGEERAKGNILERFSAQQFPDLHSELNLSSLELGDSALYFCASSPRDRDRVTEAFFGQGTRLTVV.